This T cell receptor (beta chain) was found in a study of OX40 agonist ivuxolimab in advanced cancers. This table comes from immunoSEQ multiplex PCR, and its TCRdb copy is limited to in-frame clones, with some not included. The sample lists tens of thousands of clones; around 90% were seen once. The sequence came from an adult with an advanced solid tumor such as melanoma, head and neck, liver or kidney cancer. This material consisted of CD4+ or CD8+ T cells sorted from blood, taken in a trial of the OX40 agonist ivuxolimab.

The DNA for the CDR3 is TGTGCCAGCAGTGCTGGGCTAGCTCATTACGAGCAGTACTTC. Its translation is CASSAGLAHYEQYF. The chain is built from TRBV2 and TRBJ2-7; TRBD2 might be the D (5 bases). The germline V gene has CDR1 SNHLY and CDR2 FYNNEI. V was pared by 4 bases and J by 4 bases, with 14 bases between. The CDR3 loop spans 14 amino acids.